The 24 T cell receptor beta chains listed next were all sequenced from one sample in a study of CD4 T cells in relation to SARS-CoV-2 and coronaviruses. Repertoires were generated with immunoSEQ multiplex PCR, while TCRdb's copy carries only in-frame clones and drops some. The sample lists nearly 20,000 clones, 80% to 85% occurring once. For these receptors, no antigen is known. CD4+ T cells from unexposed donors were obtained before the COVID-19 pandemic (2011-2018). After about 11 days of culture, CD4+ T cells were isolated. Sequencing was done on a sample of CD4+ T cells from PBMCs, cultured in vitro. The receptor set was obtained from a human donor in good health.

In its sample, this clone ranks as large. This chain joins TRBV7-2 and TRBJ2-7, with D perhaps given as TRBD1 or TRBD2 (5 bases each). CDR1 and CDR2 from the germline V gene are SGHTA and FQGNSA. The V gene lost 3 bases and the J gene lost 3 bases, with 12 bases spanning the gap. This CDR3 region has 14 residues. The CDR3 nucleotides are TGTGCCAGCAGCTTGGGGGTAGGGGACTACGAGCAGTACTTC. Translation: CASSLGVGDYEQYF.

The V call is TRBV12-5, the J call TRBJ1-2, with a weak D call TRBD1 (6 bases). CDR3 length: 15 residues. From germline, CDR1 is LGHNT and CDR2 FRNRAP. Trimming removed 2 bases at V and 4 bases at J, with 14 bases between. For the CDR3, the DNA is TGTGCTAGTGGTTTGTACGGCGGGACAATCTATGGCTACACCTTC. Translated: CASGLYGGTIYGYTF.

This clone has just a few counts. CDR3 region: CASSRGLFTEAFF. The CDR3 DNA reads TGTGCCAGCAGCAGGGGGTTGTTCACTGAAGCTTTCTTT. This chain connects TRBV3-1 (or the pseudogene TRBV3-2) to TRBJ1-1; perhaps TRBD1 as D (6 bases). The CDR3 loop spans 13 amino acids. Between the trimmed V and J ends, which lost 5 bases and 4 bases, there was a span of 11 bases. Per the germline V gene, CDR1 is LGHDT and CDR2 is YNNKEL (reference sequence).

This clone was detected only once. This chain links TRBV3-1 (or the pseudogene TRBV3-2) with TRBJ2-6; D possibly corresponds to TRBD1 (6 bases). Trimming left V 2 bases short and J 0 bases short, with 11 bases between. This CDR3 comprises 17 residues. CDR1 and CDR2 (germline): LGHDT, YNNKEL (reference sequence). The CDR3 DNA is TGTGCCAGCAGCCAATTCCTCAGGGGCTCTGGGGCCAACGTCCTGACTTTC. This translates into CASSQFLRGSGANVLTF.

The chain has TRBV7-2 and TRBJ2-7; 12 positions agree with TRBD2. Trimming took 5 bases from V and 2 from J; bases not matched to a gene: 4. The germline gives CDR1 SGHTA, CDR2 FQGNSA. The length of the CDR3 is 15 residues. CDR3 sequence reads: CASSPRLAGAYEQYF. CDR3 DNA sequence: TGTGCCAGCAGCCCAAGACTAGCGGGGGCCTACGAGCAGTACTTC. Full variable domain (missing parts from reference TRBV7-2 and TRBJ2-7): GAGVSQSPSNKVTEKGKDVELRCDPISGHTALYWYRQSLGQGLEFLIYFQGNSAPDKSGLPSDRFSAERTGGSVSTLTIQRTQQEDSAVYLCASSPRLAGAYEQYFGPGTRLTVT.

The chain links TRBV11-3 to TRBJ2-3, with TRBD1 matching over 10 bases. The CDR3 is 14 residues long. Per the germline V gene, CDR1 is SGHNT and CDR2 is YENEEA. With V trimmed by 5 bases and J by 5 bases, 4 bases remained unmatched. The CDR3 DNA reads TGTGCCAGCAGCCGGGACAGGGGCCTAGATACGCAGTATTTT. This encodes CASSRDRGLDTQYF.

This chain links TRBV11-2 with TRBJ2-3, with 12 bases identical to TRBD2. V lost 3 bases to trimming and J lost 3 bases; unmatched junction nucleotides: 7. Germline CDR1 is SGHAT and CDR2 is FQNNGV. This CDR3 is 17 amino acids long. The CDR3 loop is CASSFLASGGATDTQYF. The CDR3 nucleotides are TGTGCCAGCAGCTTTTTGGCTAGCGGGGGGGCAACAGATACGCAGTATTTT.

The V and J genes are TRBV6-1 and TRBJ1-6; D gene uncertain. Deletions cut 3 bases from V and 10 bases from J, with 10 bases between. CDR1 is MNHNS and CDR2 is SASEGT in the germline V gene. This CDR3 comprises 13 residues. This CDR3 reads CASSDGGGSPLHF. CDR3 coding DNA: TGTGCCAGCAGTGATGGAGGTGGCTCACCCCTCCACTTT.

V gene TRBV27 combines with J gene TRBJ1-1, with 7 positions matching TRBD1. This CDR3 spans 19 amino acids. From germline, CDR1 is MNHEY and CDR2 SMNVEV (reference sequence). V shed 8 bases, J shed 5 bases, and the junction held 26 bases outside the gene matches. The CDR3 DNA is TGTGCCAGCTCTGCTAACTGGAGGGAGGGGGCAAGCAGGTTGACTGAAGCTTTCTTT. Protein: CASSANWREGASRLTEAFF.

The gene calls are TRBV30 and TRBJ1-3; D is unclear. Trimming took off 2 bases at V and 2 bases at J, with 10 bases between the two ends. Germline V gene sequence: CDR1 GTSNPN, CDR2 SVGIG (reference sequence). The CDR3 extends over 14 amino acids. Written as DNA, the CDR3 is TGTGCCTGGAGTTATGACACCCCTGGAAACACCATATATTTT. Its protein is CAWSYDTPGNTIYF.

V gene TRBV7-9 combines with J gene TRBJ2-3; 10 bases line up with TRBD2. The trim removed 2 bases at V and 0 bases at J, leaving 11 bases unmatched. CDR3 length: 19 amino acids. Germline V gene sequence: CDR1 SEHNR, CDR2 FQNEAQ (reference sequence). CDR3 sequence reads: CASSLPSGRGPSSTDTQYF. The CDR3 region has the DNA TGTGCCAGCAGCTTACCTAGCGGGAGAGGACCATCTAGCACAGATACGCAGTATTTT.

The chain uses TRBV13 and TRBJ1-1; a possible D gene is TRBD1 (6 bases). V dropped 0 bases and J dropped 10 bases, with 12 bases sitting between them. Per germline, CDR1 PRHDT and CDR2 FYEKMQ (reference sequence). This CDR3 is built from 13 residues. CDR3 nucleotides: TGTGCCAGCAGCTTAGGCCGAGGGGGAATAGCTTTCTTT. Its translation is CASSLGRGGIAFF. The full variable domain, with the rest looked up from reference TRBV13 and TRBJ1-1, is AAGVIQSPRHLIKEKRETATLKCYPIPRHDTVYWYQQGPGQDPQFLISFYEKMQSDKGSIPDRFSAQQFSDYHSELNMSSLELGDSALYFCASSLGRGGIAFFGQGTRLTVV.

The J gene is TRBJ1-1, the V gene TRBV5-5; TRBD1 matches at 7 bases. This CDR3 contains 14 residues. Germline lookup yields CDR1 SGHKS and CDR2 YYEKEE (reference sequence). The junction had 14 bases not matched to a gene; V was cut back by 4 bases and J by 11 bases. DNA of the CDR3: TGTGCCAGCAGCCCGACCAGACAGGGAGCGGAGGCTTTCTTT. Amino acid sequence: CASSPTRQGAEAFF.

The V call is TRBV2, the J call TRBJ1-5; possibly TRBD1 for D (6 bases). Germline lookup yields CDR1 SNHLY and CDR2 FYNNEI. V was cut by 4 bases and J by 2 bases, with 12 bases left in between. The length of the CDR3 is 15 residues. CDR3 amino acids: CASSGGLGGNQPQHF. CDR3 nucleotide sequence: TGTGCCAGCAGTGGGGGGCTAGGGGGCAATCAGCCCCAGCATTTT.

The genes are TRBV4-1 and TRBJ2-2; 13 bases are a match to TRBD2. The CDR3 extends over 17 amino acids. J was trimmed by 4 bases and V by 0 bases; bases with no gene match: 2. Germline CDR1 MGHRA, CDR2 YSYEKL. CDR3 bases: TGCGCCAGCAGCCAAGATGGACTAGCGGGAGTCACCGGGGAGCTGTTTTTT. Encoded protein: CASSQDGLAGVTGELFF.

The chain uses TRBV3-1 (or the pseudogene TRBV3-2) and TRBJ2-7; TRBD1 might be the D (6 bases). This CDR3 has 13 amino acids. CDR1 is LGHDT and CDR2 is YNNKEL in the germline V gene (reference sequence). The V end lost 3 bases, the J end lost 2 bases, and 8 bases lay between the germline ends. Here the CDR3 DNA reads TGTGCCAGCAGCCAGGGGGCGCCCTACGAGCAGTACTTC. It is translated as CASSQGAPYEQYF.

This clone has just a few counts. The J gene is TRBJ2-7, the V gene TRBV7-8; TRBD1 matches 8 bases. Trimming at V came to 5 bases and at J to 4 bases, leaving 7 bases not matched to a gene. Per the germline V gene, CDR1 is SGHVS and CDR2 is FQNEAQ. The CDR3 spans 14 residues. The CDR3 region has the DNA TGTGCCAGCAGCCCGACAGGGGTGCTTTACGAGCAGTACTTC. Translating it yields CASSPTGVLYEQYF.

V gene TRBV30 combines with J gene TRBJ1-6, with D maybe TRBD1 (6 bases). V gave up 3 bases and J gave up 8 bases, with 20 bases separating them. This CDR3 is built from 16 residues. Germline CDR1 GTSNPN, CDR2 SVGIG (reference sequence). CDR3 nucleotides: TGTGCCTGGAGGCTCTTCGGGGACATGGACCATTCACCCCTCCACTTT. Translating it yields CAWRLFGDMDHSPLHF. The variable domain in full, completed from reference TRBV30 and TRBJ1-6, reads SQTIHQWPATLVQPVGSPLSLECTVEGTSNPNLYWYRQAAGRGLQLLFYSVGIGQISSEVPQNLSASRPQDRQFILSSKKLLLSDSGFYLCAWRLFGDMDHSPLHFGNGTRLTVT.

The chain uses TRBV27 and TRBJ2-1, with TRBD2 matching over 9 bases. Germline V lookup: CDR1 MNHEY, CDR2 SMNVEV (reference sequence). There are 15 residues in the CDR3. V shed 8 bases, J shed 7 bases, and the junction held 12 bases outside the gene matches. The CDR3 DNA reads TGTGCCAGCGGTGCGGGCGGGAGGGGGGTTAATGAGCAGTTCTTC. It yields the protein CASGAGGRGVNEQFF.

This chain links TRBV7-8 with TRBJ1-4, with TRBD1 identical over 9 bases. CDR3 length equals 16 residues. Looked up from germline, CDR1 is SGHVS and CDR2 is FQNEAQ. The trim removed 5 bases at V and 8 bases at J, leaving 12 bases unmatched. The CDR3 DNA is TGTGCCAGCAGCCGACTTCCGGGACAGGGACTCGAAAAACTGTTTTTT. Its protein is CASSRLPGQGLEKLFF. The whole variable domain, remainder taken from reference TRBV7-8 and TRBJ1-4, is GAGVSQSPRYKVAKRGQDVALRCDPISGHVSLFWYQQALGQGPEFLTYFQNEAQLDKSGLPSDRFFAERPEGSVSTLKIQRTQQEDSAVYLCASSRLPGQGLEKLFFGSGTQLSVL.

This chain joins TRBV6-5 and TRBJ1-1, with TRBD1 identical over 10 bases. Trimming removed 6 bases from V and 3 bases from J; junction bases left unmatched: 4. There are 14 residues in the CDR3. From germline, CDR1 is MNHEY and CDR2 SVGAGI. Here the CDR3 DNA reads TGTGCCAGCAGCAGAGGACAGGGGGACACTGAAGCTTTCTTT. Amino acid sequence: CASSRGQGDTEAFF.

The chain recombines TRBV5-1 with TRBJ1-1, with TRBD1 matching 8 bases. The germline V gene has CDR1 SGHRS and CDR2 YFSETQ. V trimming: 5 bases; J trimming: 7 bases; junction bases outside the gene matches: 7. This CDR3 comprises 13 residues. The CDR3 is CASSYQGASEAFF. In DNA, the CDR3 is TGCGCCAGCAGTTATCAGGGGGCCAGTGAAGCTTTCTTT.

This sequence joins TRBV19 and TRBJ2-5; TRBD1 matches at 8 bases. The V gene end was trimmed by 10 bases and the J gene end by 2 bases; junction bases not matched to a gene: 9. CDR3 length: 14 residues. The germline V gene encodes CDR1 LNHDA and CDR2 SQIVND (reference sequence). The CDR3 spells CATTPGQDQETQYF. DNA for the CDR3: TGTGCCACCACCCCGGGACAGGATCAAGAGACCCAGTACTTC.

This clone was observed a single time. V is TRBV4-2 and J is TRBJ2-2, with a weak D call TRBD1 (8 bases). V dropped 4 bases and J dropped 7 bases, with 19 bases sitting between them. This CDR3 has 16 amino acids. Germline CDR1 reads LGHNA; CDR2 reads YNFKEQ. This CDR3 is CASSLQGGQGGGELFF. The CDR3 DNA sequence: TGTGCCAGCAGCCTACAGGGGGGGCAGGGTGGCGGGGAGCTGTTTTTT.